These 23 T cell receptor beta chains were all obtained from the same sample, sequenced in a study of T cell responses to AZD1222 COVID-19 vaccine. Sequenced by immunoSEQ multiplex PCR; TCRdb stores in-frame clones only, minus some. The sample records over 110,000 clones, roughly nine tenths being singletons. The material was peripheral blood, obtained 28 days after the second AZD1222 dose. These TCRs come from an adult who received the AZD1222 COVID-19 vaccine.

This rearrangement joins TRBV18 to TRBJ1-6; 9 bases agree with TRBD1. Germline CDR1 is KGHSH and CDR2 is LQKENI. The CDR3 contains 18 residues. J gave up 8 bases and V 1 base, and 12 bases lay outside the gene matches. CDR3 nucleotide sequence: TGTGCCAGCTCACCACTACCACAGGGGGCTTTCCTGGATTCACCCCTCCACTTT. Translating it yields CASSPLPQGAFLDSPLHF.

This chain connects TRBV4-1 to TRBJ2-4, with a possible D match to TRBD1 (6 bases). CDR3 size: 16 residues. With 1 base removed from V and 6 bases from J, the gap between germline ends came to 16 bases. Per germline, CDR1 MGHRA and CDR2 YSYEKL. The CDR3 loop is CASSQVGQYSTNIQYF. The CDR3 nucleotides are TGCGCCAGCAGCCAAGTCGGACAGTATAGCACAAACATTCAGTACTTC.

The chain recombines TRBV27 with TRBJ1-5; D unclear. There are 14 residues in the CDR3. Trimming removed 4 bases at V and 9 bases at J, with 16 bases between. CDR1 and CDR2 from the germline V gene are MNHEY and SMNVEV (reference sequence). CDR3 in amino acids: CASSYDGKLGPQHF. The DNA of the CDR3 is TGTGCCAGCAGTTACGACGGAAAACTTGGGCCCCAGCATTTT.

The chain uses TRBV7-9 and TRBJ2-7, with D possibly TRBD1 on 5 matching bases. CDR3 length: 12 amino acids. V gave up 6 bases and J gave up 7 bases, with 13 bases separating them. Germline assignment: CDR1 SEHNR and CDR2 FQNEAQ (reference sequence). CDR3 in amino acids: CASSSREREQYF. The CDR3 bases are TGTGCCAGCAGTTCCAGGGAAAGGGAGCAGTACTTC.

The table lists this clone with a few counts. The genes are TRBV29-1 and TRBJ2-2; D call uncertain. The CDR3 is 13 residues long. The germline CDR1 and CDR2 sequences are SQVTM and ANQGSEA. Trimming took off 8 bases at V and 3 bases at J, with 13 bases between the two ends. CDR3 region: CSINGLDTGELFF. The CDR3 DNA sequence: TGCAGCATAAATGGGCTCGACACCGGGGAGCTGTTTTTT.

This clone was counted a few times. This rearrangement joins TRBV18 to TRBJ2-1, with 13 bases fitting TRBD2. CDR3 size: 15 residues. The trim removed 4 bases at V and 7 bases at J, leaving 4 bases unmatched. Germline V gene sequence: CDR1 KGHSH, CDR2 LQKENI. The CDR3 spells CASSRGTSGMNEQFF. The CDR3 DNA reads as TGTGCCAGCTCACGTGGGACTAGCGGGATGAATGAGCAGTTCTTC.

The chain couples TRBV4-1 to TRBJ2-7, with D possibly being TRBD1 (6 bases). V was clipped by 1 base and J by 0 bases, with 25 bases between them. The CDR3 covers 20 residues. Germline-derived CDR1 and CDR2 are MGHRA and YSYEKL. Here the CDR3 DNA reads TGCGCCAGCAGCCAAGTTTCCCCTCGAATCCGGGACATCCGCTCCTACGAGCAGTACTTC. This translates into CASSQVSPRIRDIRSYEQYF.

The genes are TRBV7-9 and TRBJ1-4; D remains unclear. V lost 0 bases and J 0 bases, leaving 5 bases between the germline ends. Germline V CDR1 and CDR2: SEHNR, FQNEAQ (reference sequence). There are 15 residues in the CDR3. CDR3 residues: CASSLASATNEKLFF. The DNA for the CDR3 is TGTGCCAGCAGCTTAGCGTCAGCAACTAATGAAAAACTGTTTTTT.

This clone was seen just once. The DNA of the CDR3 is TGCGCCAGCAGCTTGGGACAGGGAGAGACCCAGTACTTC. Amino acid sequence: CASSLGQGETQYF. The chain uses TRBV5-1 and TRBJ2-5, with TRBD1 identical over 7 bases. Germline assignment: CDR1 SGHRS and CDR2 YFSETQ. V dropped 0 bases and J dropped 4; count of bases not matched to a gene: 0. CDR3 length: 13 amino acids.

This chain uses TRBV9 with TRBJ1-5; no definite D call. Per the germline V gene, CDR1 is SGDLS and CDR2 is YYNGEE. V shed 0 bases and J shed 3 bases, with 7 bases lying between them. CDR3 size: 14 residues. The CDR3 region has the DNA TGTGCCAGCAGCGTAGCGGGGATCAATCAGCCCCAGCATTTT. Protein product: CASSVAGINQPQHF.

The chain has TRBV6-5 and TRBJ1-3; D ambiguous. This CDR3 has 15 amino acids. Germline CDR1 and CDR2: MNHEY and SVGAGI. V was cut by 6 bases and J by 4 bases, with 16 bases left in between. In DNA form, the CDR3 reads TGTGCCAGCAGGCCGGGCTCGACCGCCGGAAACACCATATATTTT. It codes for CASRPGSTAGNTIYF.

This chain uses TRBV7-9 with TRBJ2-3, with 11 nucleotides matching TRBD2. CDR1 is SEHNR, CDR2 FQNEAQ, per germline (reference sequence). The CDR3 contains 17 residues. The ends lost 4 bases at V and 2 bases at J; junction bases unmatched: 8. The CDR3 sequence is CASSSGLAVGYTDTQYF. The CDR3 coding sequence is TGTGCCAGCAGCTCGGGACTAGCGGTAGGATACACAGATACGCAGTATTTT. Drawing the rest from reference TRBV7-9 and TRBJ2-3, the complete variable domain is DTGVSQNPRHKITKRGQNVTFRCDPISEHNRLYWYRQTLGQGPEFLTYFQNEAQLEKSRLLSDRFSAERPKGSFSTLEIQRTEQGDSAMYLCASSSGLAVGYTDTQYFGPGTRLTVL.

CDR3 in amino acids: CASSFGTEAFF. Written as DNA, the CDR3 is TGTGCCAGCAGCTTTGGGACTGAAGCTTTCTTT. The chain carries TRBV7-2 and TRBJ1-1, with D uncertain. Germline-derived CDR1 and CDR2 are SGHTA and FQGNSA. This CDR3 is 11 amino acids long. Between the trimmed V and J ends, which lost 3 bases and 5 bases, there was a span of 4 bases.

V gene TRBV5-4 combines with J gene TRBJ1-2; 7 nucleotides agree with TRBD1. The V gene's germline CDR1 is SGHNT and CDR2 YYREEE (reference sequence). After removal of 0 bases from V and 5 bases from J, the junction contained 10 bases not matched to a gene. The CDR3 is 16 residues long. The CDR3, as DNA: TGTGCCAGCAGCTTGGCCAAGGGAGGGGGCCCATATGGCTACACCTTC. This gives the protein CASSLAKGGGPYGYTF. The full variable domain, completed using reference TRBV5-4 and TRBJ1-2, is ETGVTQSPTHLIKTRGQQVTLRCSSQSGHNTVSWYQQALGQGPQFIFQYYREEENGRGNFPPRFSGLQFPNYSSELNVNALELDDSALYLCASSLAKGGGPYGYTFGSGTRLTVV.

V is TRBV6-5 and J is TRBJ1-3; 9 positions match TRBD1. Trimming took 2 bases from V and 8 from J; bases not matched to a gene: 10. The CDR3 covers 16 residues. Germline V gene lookup returns CDR1 MNHEY and CDR2 SVGAGI. CDR3 amino acids: CASSYEGTGRLHTIYF. Written as DNA, the CDR3 is TGTGCCAGCAGTTACGAGGGGACAGGGCGTCTACACACCATATATTTT.

CDR3 DNA: TGTGCCACCAGCCCCCAGGGATGGCCTAATGAAAAACTGTTTTTT. This gives the protein CATSPQGWPNEKLFF. The rearrangement links TRBV15 to TRBJ1-4, with D maybe TRBD1 (5 bases). CDR3 length: 15 amino acids. V lost 5 bases, J lost 3 bases, and 13 bases lay in between. Germline CDR1 LNHNV, CDR2 YYDKDF (reference sequence).

The rearrangement joins TRBV5-1 to TRBJ2-3; TRBD2 agrees at 11 bases. The CDR3 runs to 17 residues. J gave up 3 bases and V 5 bases, and 11 bases lay outside the gene matches. Germline V CDR1 and CDR2: SGHRS, YFSETQ. This chain's CDR3 is CASRRITSGGGTDTQYF. CDR3 sequence (DNA): TGCGCCAGCAGGCGGATAACTAGCGGGGGTGGGACAGATACGCAGTATTTT.

CDR3 in DNA: TGTGCCAGCAGCTTGGGGCTTACAGGGAGGTCGGACACCGGGGAGCTGTTTTTT. Its translation: CASSLGLTGRSDTGELFF. V and J are TRBV5-4 and TRBJ2-2; D is perhaps TRBD1 or TRBD2 (6 bases each). Trimming took 0 bases from V and 3 from J, leaving 18 bases between them. The CDR3 contains 18 residues. Germline assignment: CDR1 SGHNT and CDR2 YYREEE (reference sequence).

CDR3: CASSEHTGSSYNEQFF. For the CDR3, the DNA is TGCGCCAGCAGCGAACACACAGGGAGTTCCTACAATGAGCAGTTCTTC. The gene calls are TRBV5-1 and TRBJ2-1, with a tentative D call TRBD1 (6 bases). CDR3 length: 16 residues. V was clipped by 4 bases and J by 1 base, with 15 bases between them. Per germline, CDR1 SGHRS and CDR2 YFSETQ.

This clone was detected once. V gene TRBV6-2 or TRBV6-3 combines with J gene TRBJ2-7, with D tentatively TRBD1 (6 bases). Germline V gene sequence: CDR1 MNHEY, CDR2 SVGEGT. The V end was cut by 6 bases, the J end by 6 bases, with 24 bases between. CDR3 length: 16 amino acids. In DNA form, the CDR3 reads TGTGCCAGCAGCCGCCACGGGACACCTCTTTTCGCCGAGCAGTACTTC. It codes for CASSRHGTPLFAEQYF.

The V gene is TRBV4-3, the J gene TRBJ1-3; TRBD1 matches 9 bases. The CDR3 loop spans 14 amino acids. Germline CDR1 LGHNA, CDR2 YSLEER. V shed 2 bases, J shed 8 bases, and the junction held 4 bases outside the gene matches. CDR3 coding DNA: TGCGCCAGCAGCCAAAGGGACAGGGCGGACACCATATATTTT. Translation: CASSQRDRADTIYF.

The chain couples TRBV6-5 to TRBJ1-5; 8 bases agree with TRBD1. Germline trimming cut 6 bases from V and 2 bases from J; bases unmatched to any gene: 6. Germline V gene lookup returns CDR1 MNHEY and CDR2 SVGAGI. The CDR3 contains 15 residues. The CDR3 DNA reads as TGTGCCAGCAGATCCACAGGGGGTGGCAATCAGCCCCAGCATTTT. This encodes CASRSTGGGNQPQHF.

This clone was counted between two and nine times. In the same sample, other DNA sequences code for this CDR3. This chain uses TRBV18 with TRBJ2-2; no definite D call. Trimming took 1 base from V and 1 from J, leaving 7 bases between them. Germline CDR1 and CDR2: KGHSH and LQKENI. This CDR3 is built from 15 residues. The CDR3 here is CASSPLDQNTGELFF. CDR3 sequence (DNA): TGTGCCAGCTCACCACTTGACCAGAACACCGGGGAGCTGTTTTTT.